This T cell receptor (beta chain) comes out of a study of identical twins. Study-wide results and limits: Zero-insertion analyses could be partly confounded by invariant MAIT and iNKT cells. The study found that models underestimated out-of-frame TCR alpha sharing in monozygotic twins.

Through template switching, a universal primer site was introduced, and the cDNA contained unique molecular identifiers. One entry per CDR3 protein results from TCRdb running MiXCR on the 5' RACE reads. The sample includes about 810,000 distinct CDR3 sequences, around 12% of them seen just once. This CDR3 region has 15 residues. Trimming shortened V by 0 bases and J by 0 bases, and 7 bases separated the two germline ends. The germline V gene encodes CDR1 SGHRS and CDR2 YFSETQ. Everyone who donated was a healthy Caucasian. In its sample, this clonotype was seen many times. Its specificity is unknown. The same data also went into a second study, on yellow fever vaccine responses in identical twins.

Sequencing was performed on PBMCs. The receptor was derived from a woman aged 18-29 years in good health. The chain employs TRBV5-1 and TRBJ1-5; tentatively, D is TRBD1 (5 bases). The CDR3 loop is CASSLGQSSNQPQHF. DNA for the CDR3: TGCGCCAGCAGCTTGGGACAGTCTAGCAATCAGCCCCAGCATTTT.